Following are 10 T cell receptor beta chains from one sample sequenced in a study of blood T cell repertoires in COVID-19. Sequencing was performed with immunoSEQ multiplex PCR; in TCRdb, only in-frame clones are kept and a portion is missing. The table records about 140,000 clones, around 84% of them present only once. Material for sequencing was peripheral blood. The origin of the receptors is a human donor with acute or convalescent COVID-19. The donor label of this sample is uncertain.

This chain connects TRBV5-1 to TRBJ2-1; D possibly corresponds to TRBD1 (6 bases). The CDR3 loop spans 13 amino acids. Trimming took 2 bases from V and 9 from J, leaving 12 bases between them. Germline CDR1 reads SGHRS; CDR2 reads YFSETQ. This CDR3 is CASSFGARGEQFF. Here the CDR3 DNA reads TGCGCCAGCAGCTTTGGTGCCAGGGGTGAGCAGTTCTTC.

The chain carries TRBV7-2 and TRBJ2-7, with 11 bases matching TRBD1. J was trimmed by 0 bases and V by 5 bases; bases with no gene match: 6. Germline CDR1 reads SGHTA; CDR2 reads FQGNSA. The CDR3 has 16 amino acids. This chain's CDR3 is CASSGQGAGSSYEQYF. CDR3 DNA sequence: TGTGCCAGCAGCGGACAGGGGGCGGGAAGCTCCTACGAGCAGTACTTC.

This chain links TRBV5-1 with TRBJ2-7; perhaps TRBD1 as D (5 bases). Germline values: CDR1 SGHRS, CDR2 YFSETQ. Trimming shortened V by 0 bases and J by 5 bases, and 6 bases separated the two germline ends. CDR3 length: 12 amino acids. The CDR3 nucleotides are TGCGCCAGCAGCTTGGCAGGGAACGAGCAGTACTTC. This translates into CASSLAGNEQYF.

V usage is TRBV6-2 or TRBV6-3 and J usage is TRBJ1-1; TRBD1 matches 7 bases. Germline CDR1 is MNHEY and CDR2 is SVGEGT. Unmatched junction bases numbered 8, after V lost 0 bases and J lost 1 base. The CDR3 length is 17 residues. CDR3 bases: TGTGCCAGCAGTTACTCAGGCAGGGGGTTTCGGAACACTGAAGCTTTCTTT. The encoded protein is CASSYSGRGFRNTEAFF.

The V gene is TRBV6-2 or TRBV6-3, the J gene TRBJ2-1, with 8 bases identical to TRBD1. Germline loops: CDR1 MNHEY, CDR2 SVGEGT. The junction had 4 bases not matched to a gene; V was cut back by 3 bases and J by 6 bases. There are 14 residues in the CDR3. CDR3 in DNA: TGTGCCAGCAGTTATCCGGACAGGGTCAATGAGCAGTTCTTC. The encoded protein is CASSYPDRVNEQFF.

This clone occurred a few times. V gene TRBV9 combines with J gene TRBJ1-1; D unresolved. The CDR3 runs to 15 residues. V lost 0 bases, J lost 6 bases, and 15 bases lay in between. CDR1 is SGDLS, CDR2 YYNGEE, per germline. The CDR3 region is CASSVDGREFSEAFF. CDR3 sequence (DNA): TGTGCCAGCAGCGTAGACGGGAGGGAGTTCTCTGAAGCTTTCTTT.

A word on this clone: The identical CDR3 is also encoded by other nucleotide sequences in the sample. V is TRBV19 and J is TRBJ2-2, with 7 bases matching TRBD1. The CDR3 sequence is 15 residues long. Germline lookup yields CDR1 LNHDA and CDR2 SQIVND (reference sequence). The junction had 1 base not matched to a gene; V was cut back by 3 bases and J by 0 bases. The CDR3 loop reads CASSIQGANTGELFF. The CDR3 DNA reads TGTGCCAGTAGTATTCAGGGGGCGAACACCGGGGAGCTGTTTTTT.

Remarks on this clone: Other DNA sequences in this sample translate to the same CDR3. CDR3 bases: TGTGCCAGCAGCTTGGGACACCAGAACACTGAAGCTTTCTTT. This translates into CASSLGHQNTEAFF. V and J are TRBV7-3 and TRBJ1-1; perhaps TRBD1 as D (6 bases). The germline V gene encodes CDR1 SGHTA and CDR2 FQGTGA. The CDR3 is 14 residues long. Trimming shortened V by 3 bases and J by 1 base, and 9 bases separated the two germline ends.

The V call is TRBV15, the J call TRBJ2-7, with a weak D call TRBD2 (5 bases). V lost 6 bases and J lost 3, with 18 bases in between. This CDR3 contains 15 residues. In germline, CDR1 is LNHNV, CDR2 YYDKDF (reference sequence). For the CDR3, the DNA is TGTGCCACCAGTCTAAACGACGGGAACTACTACGAGCAGTACGTC. It yields the protein CATSLNDGNYYEQYV.

CDR3 DNA sequence: TGTGCCAGCAGCCAAGATCAAGGGACTAGCGGGGGCCGAGGGACCGGGGAGCTGTTTTTT. Its protein product is CASSQDQGTSGGRGTGELFF. The chain carries TRBV3-1 (or the pseudogene TRBV3-2) and TRBJ2-2; TRBD2 aligns across 14 bases. The CDR3 sequence is 20 residues long. Germline loops: CDR1 LGHDT, CDR2 YNNKEL (reference sequence). J gave up 5 bases and V 0 bases, and 11 bases lay outside the gene matches.